This is a list of T cell receptor beta chains from one sample in a study of T-cell memory formation after mild COVID-19. TCRdb re-called the 5' RACE reads through MiXCR, storing one row per CDR3 protein. The sample lists 250,000 or so distinct CDR3 sequences; around 17% were seen once. Sequencing input: PBMCs or a T cell subset sorted from them (not recorded which). The source of these receptors is a man between 18 and 35 years old who had mild COVID-19 (a few samples of this study predate the infection). Cell type and time point are not known. Each CDR3 is given with its conserved first and last residue. D genes are given only for firm matches. Not every row has a clone size; where given, it reads once, few, many or a size class.

clone size: few
CDR3 length: 15
J gene: TRBJ2-7
D gene: -
V gene: TRBV21-1
CDR3 protein: CASSKVGSARYEQYF
CDR3 DNA: TGTGCCAGCAGCAAAGTAGGCAGCGCTAGATACGAGCAGTACTTC

clone size: few
CDR3 length: 14
J gene: TRBJ1-6
D gene: -
V gene: TRBV7-2
CDR3 protein: CASSQQGTMSPLHF
CDR3 DNA: TGTGCCAGCAGCCAGCAGGGTACAATGTCACCCCTCCACTTT

clone size: -
CDR3 length: 17
J gene: TRBJ1-6
D gene: TRBD1
V gene: TRBV7-9
CDR3 protein: CASSPPRTGDYNSPLHF
CDR3 DNA: TGTGCCAGCAGCCCCCCACGGACAGGGGACTATAATTCACCCCTCCACTTT

clone size: -
CDR3 length: 14
J gene: TRBJ2-1
D gene: TRBD2
V gene: TRBV20-1
CDR3 protein: CSGVSGGLYNEQFF
CDR3 DNA: TGCAGTGGAGTTAGCGGGGGCTTATACAATGAGCAGTTCTTC

clone size: -
CDR3 length: 17
J gene: TRBJ2-3
D gene: -
V gene: TRBV21-1
CDR3 protein: CASSKRKGGGSTDTQYF
CDR3 DNA: TGTGCCAGCAGCAAACGTAAGGGGGGGGGTAGCACAGATACGCAGTATTTT

clone size: -
CDR3 length: 14
J gene: TRBJ1-1
D gene: -
V gene: TRBV7-8
CDR3 protein: CASSLVSGVIEAFF
CDR3 DNA: TGTGCCAGCAGCTTAGTCTCTGGGGTTATTGAAGCTTTCTTT

clone size: -
CDR3 length: 14
J gene: TRBJ2-3
D gene: -
V gene: TRBV7-2
CDR3 protein: CASSRLFGEGTQYF
CDR3 DNA: TGTGCCAGCAGCCGATTGTTTGGTGAGGGTACGCAGTATTTT

clone size: few
CDR3 length: 12
J gene: TRBJ2-1
D gene: -
V gene: TRBV19
CDR3 protein: CASSGLYNEQFF
CDR3 DNA: TGTGCCAGTAGCGGACTCTACAATGAGCAGTTCTTC

clone size: -
CDR3 length: 16
J gene: TRBJ2-3
D gene: -
V gene: TRBV4-3
CDR3 protein: CASSQGAGSGSDTQYF
CDR3 DNA: TGCGCCAGCAGCCAAGGTGCGGGAAGCGGCTCAGATACGCAGTATTTT

clone size: -
CDR3 length: 15
J gene: TRBJ2-1
D gene: TRBD2
V gene: TRBV5-4
CDR3 protein: CASSLRLAGYNEQFF
CDR3 DNA: TGTGCCAGCAGCTTGCGGCTAGCGGGCTACAATGAGCAGTTCTTC

clone size: few
CDR3 length: 14
J gene: TRBJ2-1
D gene: -
V gene: TRBV7-2
CDR3 protein: CASSSRARVHEQFF
CDR3 DNA: TGTGCCAGCAGCTCCAGGGCCAGGGTACATGAGCAGTTCTTC

clone size: -
CDR3 length: 12
J gene: TRBJ1-1
D gene: -
V gene: TRBV29-1
CDR3 protein: CSGQTGNTEAFF
CDR3 DNA: TGCAGCGGACAGACAGGGAACACTGAAGCTTTCTTT

clone size: many
CDR3 length: 15
J gene: TRBJ1-2
D gene: TRBD1
V gene: TRBV5-1
CDR3 protein: CASSFGQGERDGYTF
CDR3 DNA: TGCGCCAGCAGCTTCGGACAGGGGGAAAGGGATGGCTACACCTTC

clone size: many
CDR3 length: 15
J gene: TRBJ2-1
D gene: TRBD2
V gene: TRBV7-7
CDR3 protein: CASSTGTSGRTEQFF
CDR3 DNA: TGTGCTAGCAGCACTGGGACTAGCGGACGCACTGAGCAGTTCTTC

clone size: many
CDR3 length: 14
J gene: TRBJ2-7
D gene: TRBD2
V gene: TRBV6-2/TRBV6-3
CDR3 protein: CASSYGAGTYEQYF
CDR3 DNA: TGTGCCAGCAGTTATGGAGCGGGGACCTACGAGCAGTACTTC

clone size: -
CDR3 length: 15
J gene: TRBJ1-2
D gene: -
V gene: TRBV5-5
CDR3 protein: CASTSWGGTPNGYTF
CDR3 DNA: TGTGCCAGCACCTCATGGGGTGGGACCCCTAATGGCTACACCTTC

clone size: -
CDR3 length: 14
J gene: TRBJ2-2
D gene: -
V gene: TRBV19
CDR3 protein: CASSIEEGTGELFF
CDR3 DNA: TGTGCCAGTAGTATTGAAGAAGGGACCGGGGAGCTGTTTTTT

clone size: many
CDR3 length: 17
J gene: TRBJ2-2
D gene: TRBD1
V gene: TRBV10-3
CDR3 protein: CAISDPSGQGYTGELFF
CDR3 DNA: TGTGCCATCAGTGACCCCAGTGGACAGGGTTACACCGGGGAGCTGTTTTTT

clone size: few
CDR3 length: 14
J gene: TRBJ1-2
D gene: TRBD1
V gene: TRBV5-1
CDR3 protein: CASSLAPGGGGYTF
CDR3 DNA: TGCGCCAGCAGCTTGGCCCCAGGGGGAGGCGGCTACACCTTC

clone size: -
CDR3 length: 14
J gene: TRBJ2-1
D gene: -
V gene: TRBV7-6
CDR3 protein: CASSKTQGFGEQFF
CDR3 DNA: TGTGCCAGCAGTAAAACCCAGGGGTTTGGTGAGCAGTTCTTC

clone size: -
CDR3 length: 13
J gene: TRBJ2-2
D gene: -
V gene: TRBV10-1
CDR3 protein: CASRSTGTGELFF
CDR3 DNA: TGCGCCAGCCGCTCGACGGGCACCGGGGAGCTGTTTTTT

clone size: -
CDR3 length: 14
J gene: TRBJ1-1
D gene: -
V gene: TRBV5-1
CDR3 protein: CASSKPGQPNEAFF
CDR3 DNA: TGCGCCAGCAGCAAACCCGGACAGCCCAATGAAGCTTTCTTT

clone size: -
CDR3 length: 15
J gene: TRBJ2-2
D gene: -
V gene: TRBV7-3
CDR3 protein: CASSFTGRDPGELFF
CDR3 DNA: TGTGCCAGCAGCTTCACCGGCAGGGATCCCGGGGAGCTGTTTTTT

clone size: -
CDR3 length: 17
J gene: TRBJ1-2
D gene: -
V gene: TRBV9
CDR3 protein: CASSAAERGLGNYGYTF
CDR3 DNA: TGTGCCAGCAGCGCCGCGGAGAGGGGGTTGGGTAACTATGGCTACACCTTC

clone size: few
CDR3 length: 13
J gene: TRBJ2-2
D gene: TRBD2
V gene: TRBV4-3
CDR3 protein: CASSRGLEGELFF
CDR3 DNA: TGCGCCAGCAGCCGAGGACTAGAAGGGGAGCTGTTTTTT

clone size: few
CDR3 length: 17
J gene: TRBJ1-6
D gene: -
V gene: TRBV20-1
CDR3 protein: CSARRTDPTEYNSPLHF
CDR3 DNA: TGCAGTGCTAGAAGGACGGACCCGACCGAGTATAATTCACCCCTCCACTTT

clone size: -
CDR3 length: 16
J gene: TRBJ1-6
D gene: -
V gene: TRBV4-1
CDR3 protein: CASSLEPGRGSSPLHF
CDR3 DNA: TGCGCCAGCAGCCTCGAGCCGGGAAGGGGGAGTTCACCCCTCCACTTT

clone size: -
CDR3 length: 14
J gene: TRBJ2-5
D gene: -
V gene: TRBV7-9
CDR3 protein: CASSPLGIRETQYF
CDR3 DNA: TGTGCCAGCAGCCCCTTGGGAATAAGGGAGACCCAGTACTTC

clone size: few
CDR3 length: 15
J gene: TRBJ1-4
D gene: -
V gene: TRBV9
CDR3 protein: CASSVATGFEEKLFF
CDR3 DNA: TGTGCCAGCAGCGTAGCTACGGGGTTCGAGGAAAAACTGTTTTTT

clone size: many
CDR3 length: 14
J gene: TRBJ2-5
D gene: -
V gene: TRBV9
CDR3 protein: CASSVSGPPGTQYF
CDR3 DNA: TGTGCCAGCAGCGTTAGCGGTCCGCCTGGGACCCAGTACTTC

clone size: -
CDR3 length: 17
J gene: TRBJ2-5
D gene: TRBD2
V gene: TRBV5-1
CDR3 protein: CASSLRTSGGEQETQYF
CDR3 DNA: TGCGCCAGCAGCCTTCGGACTAGCGGGGGGGAACAAGAGACCCAGTACTTC

clone size: few
CDR3 length: 13
J gene: TRBJ1-1
D gene: TRBD1
V gene: TRBV7-8
CDR3 protein: CASGTGRGTEAFF
CDR3 DNA: TGTGCCAGCGGGACAGGGAGGGGCACTGAAGCTTTCTTT

clone size: -
CDR3 length: 12
J gene: TRBJ1-2
D gene: -
V gene: TRBV12-3/TRBV12-4
CDR3 protein: CASSLSGSGYTF
CDR3 DNA: TGTGCCAGCAGTTTATCGGGGAGTGGCTACACCTTC

clone size: -
CDR3 length: 13
J gene: TRBJ2-1
D gene: -
V gene: TRBV6-5
CDR3 protein: CASSYKAVGEQFF
CDR3 DNA: TGTGCCAGCAGTTACAAGGCCGTCGGTGAGCAGTTCTTC

clone size: -
CDR3 length: 14
J gene: TRBJ2-2
D gene: -
V gene: TRBV29-1
CDR3 protein: CSVEEGTNTGELFF
CDR3 DNA: TGCAGCGTTGAAGAAGGGACAAACACCGGGGAGCTGTTTTTT

clone size: -
CDR3 length: 14
J gene: TRBJ2-5
D gene: -
V gene: TRBV24-1
CDR3 protein: CATSQSGAQETQYF
CDR3 DNA: TGTGCCACCAGTCAGTCGGGGGCTCAAGAGACCCAGTACTTC

clone size: few
CDR3 length: 17
J gene: TRBJ2-3
D gene: TRBD1
V gene: TRBV4-2
CDR3 protein: CASSQDGPTGGSDTQYF
CDR3 DNA: TGTGCCAGCAGCCAAGATGGTCCTACAGGGGGCTCAGATACGCAGTATTTT